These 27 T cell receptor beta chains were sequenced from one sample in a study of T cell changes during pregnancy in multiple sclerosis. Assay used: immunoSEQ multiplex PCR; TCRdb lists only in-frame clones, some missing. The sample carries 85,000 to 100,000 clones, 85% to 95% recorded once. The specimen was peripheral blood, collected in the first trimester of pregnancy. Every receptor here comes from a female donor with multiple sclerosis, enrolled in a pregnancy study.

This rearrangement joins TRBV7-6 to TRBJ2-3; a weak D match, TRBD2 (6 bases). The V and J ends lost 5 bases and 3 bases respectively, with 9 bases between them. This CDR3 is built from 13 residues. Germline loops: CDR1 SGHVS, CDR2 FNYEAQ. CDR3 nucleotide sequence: TGTGCCAGCAGCCTCGGAGGGACAGATACGCAGTATTTT. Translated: CASSLGGTDTQYF.

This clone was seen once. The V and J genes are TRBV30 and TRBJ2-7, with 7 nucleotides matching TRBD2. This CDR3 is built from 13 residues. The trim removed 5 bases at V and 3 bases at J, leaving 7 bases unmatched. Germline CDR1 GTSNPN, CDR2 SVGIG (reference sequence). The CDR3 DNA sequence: TGTGCCTGGGGGTCTGGGGGGGGCTACGAGCAGTACTTC. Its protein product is CAWGSGGGYEQYF.

The CDR3 loop reads CASSLEGLGGYEQYF. The CDR3 bases are TGCGCCAGCAGCTTGGAGGGACTAGGGGGTTACGAGCAGTACTTC. This chain connects TRBV5-1 to TRBJ2-7; 8 positions match TRBD2. The CDR3 contains 15 residues. Germline CDR1 is SGHRS and CDR2 is YFSETQ. After removal of 0 bases from V and 4 bases from J, the junction contained 6 bases not matched to a gene.

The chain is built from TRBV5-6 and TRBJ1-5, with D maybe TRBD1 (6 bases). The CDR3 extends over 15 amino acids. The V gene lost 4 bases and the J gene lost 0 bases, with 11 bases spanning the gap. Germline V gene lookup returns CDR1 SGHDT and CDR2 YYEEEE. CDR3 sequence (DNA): TGTGCCAGCAGCGTGACAGGTTATAGCAATCAGCCCCAGCATTTT. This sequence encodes CASSVTGYSNQPQHF.

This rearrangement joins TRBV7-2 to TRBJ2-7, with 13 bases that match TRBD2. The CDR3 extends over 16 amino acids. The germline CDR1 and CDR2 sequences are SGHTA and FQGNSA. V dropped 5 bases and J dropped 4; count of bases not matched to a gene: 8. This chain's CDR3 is CASSTRTSGSMYEQYF. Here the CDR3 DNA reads TGTGCCAGCAGCACGCGGACTAGCGGGAGCATGTACGAGCAGTACTTC.

CDR3 sequence: CASSQRRSQETQYF. DNA of the CDR3: TGTGCCAGCAGCCAACGACGGAGCCAAGAGACCCAGTACTTC. The rearrangement joins TRBV7-8 to TRBJ2-5, with D hard to call. Germline V gives CDR1 SGHVS, CDR2 FQNEAQ. V was clipped by 5 bases and J by 1 base, with 11 bases between them. The CDR3 runs to 14 residues.

CDR3 sequence (DNA): TGTGCCAGCAGTGAAGGGGGACTAGCGGTGACATTCTACGAGCAGTACTTC. Encoded protein: CASSEGGLAVTFYEQYF. The gene calls are TRBV6-1 and TRBJ2-7; TRBD2 matches at 11 bases. The V gene end was trimmed by 1 base and the J gene end by 3 bases; junction bases not matched to a gene: 8. Germline V gene sequence: CDR1 MNHNS, CDR2 SASEGT. This CDR3 has 17 amino acids.

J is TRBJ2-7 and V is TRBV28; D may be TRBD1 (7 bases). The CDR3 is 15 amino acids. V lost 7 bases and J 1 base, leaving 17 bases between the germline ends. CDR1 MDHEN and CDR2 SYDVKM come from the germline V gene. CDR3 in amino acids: CASIPQGGPSYEQYF. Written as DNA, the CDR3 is TGTGCCAGCATCCCGCAGGGGGGACCATCCTACGAGCAGTACTTC.

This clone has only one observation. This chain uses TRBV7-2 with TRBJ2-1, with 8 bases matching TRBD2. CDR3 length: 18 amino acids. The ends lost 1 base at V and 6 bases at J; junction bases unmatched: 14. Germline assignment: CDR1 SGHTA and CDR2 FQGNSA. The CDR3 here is CASSLGVRRSGSRNEQFF. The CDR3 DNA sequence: TGTGCCAGCAGCTTAGGGGTTCGTAGAAGCGGGAGTCGCAATGAGCAGTTCTTC.

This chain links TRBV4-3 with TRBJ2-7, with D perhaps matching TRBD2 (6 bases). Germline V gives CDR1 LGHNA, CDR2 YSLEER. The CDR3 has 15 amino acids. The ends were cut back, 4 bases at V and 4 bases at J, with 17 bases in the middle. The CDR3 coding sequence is TGCGCCAGCAGCCCACAAACGGGACTGCATTACGAGCAGTACTTC. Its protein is CASSPQTGLHYEQYF.

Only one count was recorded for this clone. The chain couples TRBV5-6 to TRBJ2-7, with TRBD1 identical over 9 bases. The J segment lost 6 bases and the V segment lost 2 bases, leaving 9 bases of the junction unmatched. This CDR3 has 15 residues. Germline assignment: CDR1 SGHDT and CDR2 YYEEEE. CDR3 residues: CASSFEGTGRGEQYF. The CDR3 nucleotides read TGTGCCAGCAGCTTCGAGGGGACAGGGAGGGGCGAGCAGTACTTC. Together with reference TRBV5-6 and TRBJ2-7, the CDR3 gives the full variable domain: DAGVTQSPTHLIKTRGQQVTLRCSPKSGHDTVSWYQQALGQGPQFIFQYYEEEERQRGNFPDRFSGHQFPNYSSELNVNALLLGDSALYLCASSFEGTGRGEQYFGPGTRLTVT.

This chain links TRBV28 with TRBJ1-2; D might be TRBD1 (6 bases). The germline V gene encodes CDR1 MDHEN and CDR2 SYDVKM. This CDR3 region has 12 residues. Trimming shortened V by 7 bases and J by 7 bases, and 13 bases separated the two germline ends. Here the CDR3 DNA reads TGTGCCAGCATCGCAGGGGCGTCTGGCTACACCTTC. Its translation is CASIAGASGYTF.

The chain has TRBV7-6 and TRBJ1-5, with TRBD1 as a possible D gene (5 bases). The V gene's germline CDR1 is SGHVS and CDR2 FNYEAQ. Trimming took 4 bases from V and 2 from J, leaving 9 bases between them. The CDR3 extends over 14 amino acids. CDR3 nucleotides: TGTGCCAGCAGCTCCGGGGGGGGCAATCAGCCCCAGCATTTT. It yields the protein CASSSGGGNQPQHF.

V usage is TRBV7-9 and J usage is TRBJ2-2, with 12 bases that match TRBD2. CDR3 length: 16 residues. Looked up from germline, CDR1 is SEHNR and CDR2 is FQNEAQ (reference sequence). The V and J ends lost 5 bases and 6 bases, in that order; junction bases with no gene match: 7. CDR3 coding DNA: TGTGCCAGCAGCCTTGGACTAGCGGGATTCGCCGGGGAGCTGTTTTTT. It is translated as CASSLGLAGFAGELFF.

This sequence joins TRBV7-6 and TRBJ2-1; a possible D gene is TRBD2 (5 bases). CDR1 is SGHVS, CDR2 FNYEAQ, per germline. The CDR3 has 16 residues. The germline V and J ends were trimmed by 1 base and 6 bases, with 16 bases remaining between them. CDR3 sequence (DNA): TGTGCCAGCAGCTTAGTTCCGGGGTACAGCAGCAATGAGCAGTTCTTC. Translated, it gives CASSLVPGYSSNEQFF.

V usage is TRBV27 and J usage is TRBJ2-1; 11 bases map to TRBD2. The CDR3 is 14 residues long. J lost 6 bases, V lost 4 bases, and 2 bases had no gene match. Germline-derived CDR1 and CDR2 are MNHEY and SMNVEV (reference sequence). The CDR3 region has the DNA TGTGCCAGCAGTTCGGGGACTAGCGGCAATGAGCAGTTCTTC. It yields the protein CASSSGTSGNEQFF.

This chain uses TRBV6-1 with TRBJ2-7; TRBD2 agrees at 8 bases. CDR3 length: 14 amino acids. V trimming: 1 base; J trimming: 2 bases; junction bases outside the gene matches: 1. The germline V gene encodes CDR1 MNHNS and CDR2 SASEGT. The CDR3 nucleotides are TGTGCCAGCAGTGAAGGCGGGAGGCCCTACGAGCAGTACTTC. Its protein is CASSEGGRPYEQYF.

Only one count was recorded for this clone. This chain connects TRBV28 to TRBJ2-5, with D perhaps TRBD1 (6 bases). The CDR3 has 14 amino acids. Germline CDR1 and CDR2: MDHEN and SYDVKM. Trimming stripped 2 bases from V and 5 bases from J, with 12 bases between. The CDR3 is CASSLGGRVETQYF. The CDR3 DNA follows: TGTGCCAGCAGTTTAGGGGGCCGAGTGGAGACCCAGTACTTC. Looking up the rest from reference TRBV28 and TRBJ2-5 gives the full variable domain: DVKVTQSSRYLVKRTGEKVFLECVQDMDHENMFWYRQDPGLGLRLIYFSYDVKMKEKGDIPEGYSVSREKKERFSLILESASTNQTSMYLCASSLGGRVETQYFGPGTRLLVL.

CDR3 in amino acids: CASSPPSLAGGRYETQYF. For the CDR3, the DNA is TGTGCCAGCAGTCCTCCTTCACTAGCGGGAGGGCGGTATGAGACCCAGTACTTC. V and J are TRBV28 and TRBJ2-5; TRBD2 aligns across 13 bases. This CDR3 has 18 residues. CDR1 and CDR2 (germline): MDHEN, SYDVKM. The V and J ends lost 5 bases and 5 bases, in that order; junction bases with no gene match: 14.

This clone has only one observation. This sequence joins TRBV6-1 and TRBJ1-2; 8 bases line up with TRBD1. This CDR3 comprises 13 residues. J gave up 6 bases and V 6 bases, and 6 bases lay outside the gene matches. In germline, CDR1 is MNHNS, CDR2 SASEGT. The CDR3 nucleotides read TGTGCCAGCAGATGGACAGGGATAAATGGCTACACCTTC. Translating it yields CASRWTGINGYTF.

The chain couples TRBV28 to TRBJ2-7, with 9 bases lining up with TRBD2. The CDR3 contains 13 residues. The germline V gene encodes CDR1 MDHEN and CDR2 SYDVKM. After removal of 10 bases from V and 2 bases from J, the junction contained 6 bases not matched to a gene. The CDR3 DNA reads TGTGCCACCGAGCGGGAGGTCCCCTACGAGCAGTACTTC. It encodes CATEREVPYEQYF.

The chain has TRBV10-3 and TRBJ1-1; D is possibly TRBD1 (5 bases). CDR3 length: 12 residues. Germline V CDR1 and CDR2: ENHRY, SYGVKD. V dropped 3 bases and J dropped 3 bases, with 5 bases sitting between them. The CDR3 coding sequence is TGTGCCATCAGTGACAGGGACACTGAAGCTTTCTTT. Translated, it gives CAISDRDTEAFF.

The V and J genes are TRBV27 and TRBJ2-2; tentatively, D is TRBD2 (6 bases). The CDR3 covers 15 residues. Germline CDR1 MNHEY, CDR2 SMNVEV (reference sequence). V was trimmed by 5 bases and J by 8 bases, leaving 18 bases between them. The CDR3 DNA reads TGTGCCAGCAGTCCCCAGGGACTCTCCGTAGGGGAGCTGTTTTTT. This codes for CASSPQGLSVGELFF.

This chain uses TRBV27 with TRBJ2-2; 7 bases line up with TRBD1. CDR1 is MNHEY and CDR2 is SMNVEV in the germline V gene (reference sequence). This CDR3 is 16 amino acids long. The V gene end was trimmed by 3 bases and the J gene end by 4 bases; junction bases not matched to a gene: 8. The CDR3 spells CASSFLGTDLTGELFF. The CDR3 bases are TGTGCCAGCAGTTTTCTCGGGACAGATCTCACCGGGGAGCTGTTTTTT.

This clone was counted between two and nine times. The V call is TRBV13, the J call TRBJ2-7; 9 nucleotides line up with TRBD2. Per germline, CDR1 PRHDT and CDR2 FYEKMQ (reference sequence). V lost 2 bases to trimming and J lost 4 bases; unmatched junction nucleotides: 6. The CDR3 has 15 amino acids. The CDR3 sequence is CASSLWGGLAYEQYF. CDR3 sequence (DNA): TGTGCCAGCAGCTTATGGGGGGGACTAGCTTACGAGCAGTACTTC.

The CDR3 coding sequence is TGTGCCAGCGCTTATCGGAGTGGGGAGACCCAGTACTTC. Its protein product is CASAYRSGETQYF. The J gene is TRBJ2-5, the V gene TRBV28; unclear D gene. Germline lookup yields CDR1 MDHEN and CDR2 SYDVKM. The CDR3 contains 13 residues. V dropped 8 bases and J dropped 5 bases, with 15 bases sitting between them.

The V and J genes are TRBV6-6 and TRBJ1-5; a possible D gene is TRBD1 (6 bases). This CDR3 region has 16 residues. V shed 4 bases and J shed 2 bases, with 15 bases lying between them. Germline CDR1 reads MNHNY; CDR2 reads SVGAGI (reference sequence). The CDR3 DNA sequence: TGTGCCAGCAGTTCGAAAGGGGGTGGAGGCAATCAGCCCCAGCATTTT. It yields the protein CASSSKGGGGNQPQHF.